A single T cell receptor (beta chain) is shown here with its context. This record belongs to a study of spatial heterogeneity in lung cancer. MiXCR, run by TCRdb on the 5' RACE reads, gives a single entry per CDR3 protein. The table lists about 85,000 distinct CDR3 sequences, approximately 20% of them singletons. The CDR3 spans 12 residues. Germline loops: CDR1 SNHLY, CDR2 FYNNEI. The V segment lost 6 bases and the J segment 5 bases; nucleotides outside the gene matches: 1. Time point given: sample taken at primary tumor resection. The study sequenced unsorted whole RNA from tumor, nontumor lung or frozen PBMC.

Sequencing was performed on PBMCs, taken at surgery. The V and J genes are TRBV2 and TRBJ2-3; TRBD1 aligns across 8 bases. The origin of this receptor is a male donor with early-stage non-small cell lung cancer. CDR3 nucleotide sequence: TGTGCCAGCAGACAGGGGGGAGATACGCAGTATTTT. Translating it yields CASRQGGDTQYF.